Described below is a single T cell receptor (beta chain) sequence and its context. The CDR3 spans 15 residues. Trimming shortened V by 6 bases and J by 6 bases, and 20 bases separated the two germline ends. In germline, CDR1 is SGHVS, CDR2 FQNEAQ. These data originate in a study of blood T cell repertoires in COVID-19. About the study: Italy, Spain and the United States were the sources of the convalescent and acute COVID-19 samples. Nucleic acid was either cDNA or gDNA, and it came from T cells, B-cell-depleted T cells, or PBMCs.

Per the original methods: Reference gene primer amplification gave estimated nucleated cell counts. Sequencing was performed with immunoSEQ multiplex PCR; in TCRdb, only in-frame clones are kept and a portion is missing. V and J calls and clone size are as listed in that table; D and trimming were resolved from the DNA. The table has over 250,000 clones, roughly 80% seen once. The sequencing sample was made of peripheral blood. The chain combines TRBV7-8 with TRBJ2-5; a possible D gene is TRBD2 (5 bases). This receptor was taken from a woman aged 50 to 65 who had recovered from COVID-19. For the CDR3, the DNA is TGTGCCAGCAGGACGCTGTGGGCCCCGGGAAAGACCCAGTACTTC. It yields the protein CASRTLWAPGKTQYF. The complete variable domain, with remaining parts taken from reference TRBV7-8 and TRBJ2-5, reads GAGVSQSPRYKVAKRGQDVALRCDPISGHVSLFWYQQALGQGPEFLTYFQNEAQLDKSGLPSDRFFAERPEGSVSTLKIQRTQQEDSAVYLCASRTLWAPGKTQYFGPGTRLLVL.